Included here is one T cell receptor (beta chain) sequence, with context. This record comes from a study of shared T cell receptors in the human thymus. Clones were sequenced by immunoSEQ multiplex PCR, and TCRdb holds only the in-frame ones, with some missing. This table holds hundreds of thousands of clones, 80% to 90% found once. These data also featured in a second study, about human thymus T cells. This second study says: Resections obtained during corrective heart surgery supplied the thymus tissue.

This sequence originates from a boy in the first two years of life with a congenital heart defect. What was sequenced was thymocytes.

The CDR3 protein is CASSQDPGGLNTEAFF. The CDR3 DNA reads TGTGCCAGCAGCCAAGACCCAGGGGGCCTGAACACTGAAGCTTTCTTT. V gene TRBV14 combines with J gene TRBJ1-1, with TRBD1 identical over 8 bases. The CDR3 runs 16 residues. Germline trimming cut 0 bases from V and 0 bases from J; bases unmatched to any gene: 3. CDR1 SGHDN and CDR2 FVKESK come from the germline V gene.